These T cell receptor beta chains were read from a single sample in a study of blood T cell repertoires in COVID-19. This table comes from immunoSEQ multiplex PCR, and its TCRdb copy is limited to in-frame clones, with some not included. The sample shows about 210,000 clones, about four fifths of them seen only once. The sample taken for sequencing was peripheral blood. Source of these receptors: a woman in her forties or fifties with active or convalescent COVID-19. CDR3s include the opening cysteine and the closing phenylalanine or tryptophan. Fields, in order: J gene, clone size, CDR3 length, D gene, V gene, CDR3 protein, CDR3 DNA. The D gene is left open where the match is weak. Clone size is not always given. Where it is, it says once, few, many or a class for expanded clones.

J: TRBJ2-3; size: -; length: 14; D: -; V: TRBV15; CDR3: CATSRGHPTDTQYF; DNA: TGTGCCACCAGCAGAGGACATCCCACAGATACGCAGTATTTT
J: TRBJ2-7; size: many; length: 14; D: -; V: TRBV6-5; CDR3: CASSYGGGGYEQYF; DNA: TGTGCCAGCAGTTATGGAGGTGGGGGGTACGAGCAGTACTTC
J: TRBJ2-2; size: -; length: 14; D: TRBD1; V: TRBV11-3; CDR3: CASSRDRGSGELFF; DNA: TGTGCCAGCAGCCGGGACAGGGGGTCCGGGGAGCTGTTTTTT
J: TRBJ1-5; size: -; length: 15; D: -; V: TRBV21-1; CDR3: CASSVGEVRNQPQHF; DNA: TGTGCCAGCAGCGTAGGGGAGGTTCGTAATCAGCCCCAGCATTTT
J: TRBJ1-3; size: -; length: 16; D: -; V: TRBV5-5; CDR3: CASSSPDGARGNTIYF; DNA: TGTGCCAGCAGCTCCCCTGATGGGGCCAGAGGAAACACCATATATTTT
J: TRBJ2-4; size: -; length: 15; D: TRBD2; V: TRBV5-4; CDR3: CASSLLGAGGNIQYF; DNA: TGTGCCAGCAGCCTTCTGGGGGCGGGAGGAAACATTCAGTACTTC
J: TRBJ1-5; size: -; length: 15; D: TRBD1; V: TRBV30; CDR3: CAWRAPGQGNQPQHF; DNA: TGTGCCTGGAGGGCTCCGGGACAGGGAAATCAGCCCCAGCATTTT
J: TRBJ1-2; size: -; length: 15; D: -; V: TRBV6-5; CDR3: CASSSTGEGDYGYTF; DNA: TGTGCCAGCAGTTCCACGGGGGAAGGGGACTATGGCTACACCTTC
J: TRBJ2-3; size: -; length: 13; D: TRBD1; V: TRBV3-1/TRBV3-2; CDR3: CASSHLDRGAQYF; DNA: TGTGCCAGCAGCCACCTGGACAGGGGAGCGCAGTATTTT
J: TRBJ2-2; size: -; length: 15; D: TRBD1; V: TRBV5-1; CDR3: CASSLRGLGTGELFF; DNA: TGCGCCAGCAGCTTGAGGGGGCTGGGCACCGGGGAGCTGTTTTTT
J: TRBJ2-6; size: -; length: 17; D: -; V: TRBV30; CDR3: CAWAQGSGGSGANVLTF; DNA: TGTGCCTGGGCACAGGGCTCGGGCGGGTCTGGGGCCAACGTCCTGACTTTC
J: TRBJ1-5; size: -; length: 15; D: TRBD1; V: TRBV14; CDR3: CASSQGGQGEQPQHF; DNA: TGTGCCAGCAGCCAAGGCGGACAGGGAGAACAGCCCCAGCATTTT
J: TRBJ1-1; size: -; length: 12; D: -; V: TRBV6-1; CDR3: CASSEYGTEAFF; DNA: TGTGCCAGCAGTGAATACGGGACAGAAGCTTTCTTT
J: TRBJ1-6; size: -; length: 15; D: -; V: TRBV11-3; CDR3: CASSLDLEGNSPLHF; DNA: TGTGCCAGCAGCTTAGATCTGGAGGGAAATTCACCCCTCCACTTT
J: TRBJ1-4; size: -; length: 14; D: TRBD1; V: TRBV7-9; CDR3: CASSHWTGGEKLFF; DNA: TGTGCCAGCAGCCATTGGACAGGAGGAGAAAAACTGTTTTTT
J: TRBJ2-3; size: -; length: 15; D: -; V: TRBV10-3; CDR3: CAISPGQGSTDTQYF; DNA: TGTGCCATCAGCCCCGGGCAGGGTAGCACAGATACGCAGTATTTT
J: TRBJ1-1; size: -; length: 14; D: -; V: TRBV27; CDR3: CASSITGFSTEAFF; DNA: TGTGCCAGCAGTATCACAGGGTTTTCCACTGAAGCTTTCTTT
J: TRBJ2-5; size: -; length: 19; D: TRBD1; V: TRBV7-2; CDR3: CASSLATGQPHFRDETQYF; DNA: TGTGCCAGCAGCTTAGCAACGGGACAGCCCCATTTCAGGGATGAGACCCAGTACTTC
J: TRBJ2-3; size: -; length: 12; D: -; V: TRBV19; CDR3: CASSIHTDTQYF; DNA: TGTGCCAGTAGTATCCACACAGATACGCAGTATTTT
J: TRBJ1-6; size: -; length: 15; D: TRBD1; V: TRBV5-5; CDR3: CASSLGGTVFSPLHF; DNA: TGTGCCAGCAGCTTGGGGGGGACAGTTTTTTCACCCCTCCACTTT
J: TRBJ2-1; size: -; length: 11; D: -; V: TRBV12-3/TRBV12-4; CDR3: CASSFGYEQFF; DNA: TGTGCCAGCAGTTTCGGTTATGAGCAGTTCTTC